The 16 T cell receptor beta chains below come from one sample, sequenced in a study of blood T cell repertoires in COVID-19. The protocol was immunoSEQ multiplex PCR, while the TCRdb copy is restricted to in-frame clones and leaves out a portion. The table has some 170,000 clones, roughly 89% seen once; the top ten hold roughly 1.6%. Sequencing was performed on peripheral blood. Source of these receptors: a woman aged 45-59 years with acute or convalescent COVID-19.

The chain joins TRBV3-1 (or the pseudogene TRBV3-2) to TRBJ1-1; TRBD1 matches 8 bases. The germline CDR1 and CDR2 sequences are LGHDT and YNNKEL (reference sequence). CDR3 length equals 14 residues. The junction had 6 bases not matched to a gene; V was cut back by 4 bases and J by 5 bases. CDR3 sequence reads: CASSPSWTGTEAFF. In DNA form, the CDR3 reads TGTGCCAGCAGCCCCTCATGGACAGGGACTGAAGCTTTCTTT.

V and J are TRBV27 and TRBJ1-1, with a possible D match to TRBD1 (5 bases). Looked up from germline, CDR1 is MNHEY and CDR2 is SMNVEV (reference sequence). The CDR3 runs 15 residues. The ends were cut back, 6 bases at V and 7 bases at J, with 21 bases in the middle. DNA of the CDR3: TGTGCCAGCAGCCGTCGGACAAGTTGGGCTCATGAAGCTTTCTTT. It specifies CASSRRTSWAHEAFF.

The chain links TRBV5-6 to TRBJ2-5; TRBD1 matches at 10 bases. Germline CDR1 SGHDT, CDR2 YYEEEE. V lost 4 bases to trimming and J lost 5 bases; unmatched junction nucleotides: 8. This CDR3 spans 15 amino acids. The DNA of the CDR3 is TGTGCCAGCAGCCCCGGACAGGGGGGCTTGGAGACCCAGTACTTC. This sequence encodes CASSPGQGGLETQYF.

The rearrangement uses TRBV19 and TRBJ1-2; D is ambiguous. The CDR3 has 16 residues. V lost 1 base and J lost 0, with 12 bases in between. Germline CDR1 is LNHDA and CDR2 is SQIVND (reference sequence). As DNA, the CDR3 is TGTGCCAGTAGTATAGTCCCGCAGCGAACTAACTATGGCTACACCTTC. Translating it yields CASSIVPQRTNYGYTF.

The J gene is TRBJ1-6, the V gene TRBV4-3; D unclear. This CDR3 contains 14 residues. Germline assignment: CDR1 LGHNA and CDR2 YSLEER. Trimming took off 1 base at V and 5 bases at J, with 6 bases between the two ends. The CDR3: CASSQGQNNSPLHF. CDR3 nucleotide sequence: TGCGCCAGCAGCCAAGGGCAGAATAATTCACCCCTCCACTTT.

This clone was counted a few times. V is TRBV28 and J is TRBJ1-6, with TRBD1 matching 7 bases. J lost 4 bases, V lost 8 bases, and 2 bases had no gene match. Germline V CDR1 and CDR2: MDHEN, SYDVKM. The CDR3 runs 13 residues. CDR3 loop: CASLGQYNSPLHF. The CDR3 nucleotides read TGTGCCAGCTTGGGACAGTATAATTCACCCCTCCACTTT. Complete variable domain (other parts from reference TRBV28 and TRBJ1-6): DVKVTQSSRYLVKRTGEKVFLECVQDMDHENMFWYRQDPGLGLRLIYFSYDVKMKEKGDIPEGYSVSREKKERFSLILESASTNQTSMYLCASLGQYNSPLHFGNGTRLTVT.

The genes are TRBV7-8 and TRBJ1-1; a weak D match, TRBD1 (5 bases). Trimming took off 5 bases at V and 1 base at J, with 8 bases between the two ends. This CDR3 comprises 13 residues. CDR1 is SGHVS and CDR2 is FQNEAQ in the germline V gene. CDR3 region: CASSQTENTEAFF. The CDR3 coding sequence is TGTGCCAGCAGCCAGACAGAGAACACTGAAGCTTTCTTT.

The chain links TRBV18 to TRBJ2-1; D is unresolved. The germline V gene has CDR1 KGHSH and CDR2 LQKENI. V was pared by 2 bases and J by 4 bases, with 9 bases between. This CDR3 is 14 amino acids long. CDR3 residues: CASSPMNGYNEQFF. The CDR3 coding sequence is TGTGCCAGCTCACCAATGAACGGGTACAATGAGCAGTTCTTC.

The V call is TRBV19, the J call TRBJ1-2; TRBD1 matches at 7 bases. This CDR3 has 12 amino acids. Germline V gene data show CDR1 as LNHDA and CDR2 as SQIVND (reference sequence). The V and J ends lost 10 bases and 9 bases, in that order; junction bases with no gene match: 11. The CDR3 nucleotides read TGTGCCACTCAGGCGACAGGGTCTAGCTACACCTTC. It specifies CATQATGSSYTF.

The genes are TRBV29-1 and TRBJ2-1; 10 bases are a match to TRBD2. The CDR3 runs to 15 residues. The J segment lost 7 bases and the V segment lost 1 base, leaving 7 bases of the junction unmatched. Germline lookup yields CDR1 SQVTM and CDR2 ANQGSEA. This chain's CDR3 is CSVEGLAGVMNEQFF. DNA of the CDR3: TGCAGCGTTGAAGGGCTAGCGGGAGTTATGAATGAGCAGTTCTTC.

A single count supports this clone. The chain uses TRBV7-9 and TRBJ1-1; D remains unclear. CDR3 length equals 13 residues. CDR1 and CDR2 from the germline V gene are SEHNR and FQNEAQ (reference sequence). Trimming removed 3 bases from V and 1 base from J, with 6 bases in between. For the CDR3, the DNA is TGTGCCAGCAGCTTGCGAGAGAACACTGAAGCTTTCTTT. It encodes CASSLRENTEAFF.

As regards this clone: The same CDR3 can be traced to other DNA sequences in this sample. The V gene is TRBV9, the J gene TRBJ1-3; 10 nucleotides agree with TRBD1. V lost 2 bases, J lost 1 base, and 0 bases stayed unmatched. The CDR3 loop spans 15 amino acids. Germline V gives CDR1 SGDLS, CDR2 YYNGEE. As DNA, the CDR3 is TGTGCCAGCAGCGTGGGACAGGGGTCTGGAAACACCATATATTTT. Translated: CASSVGQGSGNTIYF.

V usage is TRBV6-6 and J usage is TRBJ1-2; D unclear. CDR1 and CDR2 (germline): MNHNY, SVGAGI (reference sequence). The CDR3 sequence is 11 residues long. V lost 3 bases and J 6 bases, leaving 5 bases between the germline ends. This chain's CDR3 is CASSYFNGYTF. CDR3 DNA sequence: TGTGCCAGCAGTTATTTTAATGGCTACACCTTC.

This rearrangement joins TRBV12-3 or TRBV12-4 to TRBJ2-3; D uncertain. The CDR3 runs to 12 residues. V was shortened by 6 bases and J by 5 bases, with 9 bases between the two germline ends. The CDR3, as DNA: TGTGCCAGCAGCCTAAGCGAAGATACGCAGTATTTT. Protein product: CASSLSEDTQYF.

V gene TRBV11-2 combines with J gene TRBJ2-2; TRBD2 is a possible D gene (6 bases). Between the trimmed V and J ends, which lost 1 base and 4 bases, there was a span of 10 bases. Germline CDR1 reads SGHAT; CDR2 reads FQNNGV. The CDR3 runs 15 residues. CDR3 loop: CASSLVGTVTGELFF. The CDR3 nucleotides read TGTGCCAGCAGCTTAGTGGGGACTGTCACCGGGGAGCTGTTTTTT.

In DNA form, the CDR3 reads TGTGCCAGCAGCCCAACAGGGGACTATGGCTACACCTTC. Protein sequence: CASSPTGDYGYTF. The V call is TRBV6-4, the J call TRBJ1-2, with 7 bases lining up with TRBD1. Germline V gene sequence: CDR1 MRHNA, CDR2 SNTAGT. The ends lost 6 bases at V and 3 bases at J; junction bases unmatched: 4. This CDR3 has 13 amino acids.